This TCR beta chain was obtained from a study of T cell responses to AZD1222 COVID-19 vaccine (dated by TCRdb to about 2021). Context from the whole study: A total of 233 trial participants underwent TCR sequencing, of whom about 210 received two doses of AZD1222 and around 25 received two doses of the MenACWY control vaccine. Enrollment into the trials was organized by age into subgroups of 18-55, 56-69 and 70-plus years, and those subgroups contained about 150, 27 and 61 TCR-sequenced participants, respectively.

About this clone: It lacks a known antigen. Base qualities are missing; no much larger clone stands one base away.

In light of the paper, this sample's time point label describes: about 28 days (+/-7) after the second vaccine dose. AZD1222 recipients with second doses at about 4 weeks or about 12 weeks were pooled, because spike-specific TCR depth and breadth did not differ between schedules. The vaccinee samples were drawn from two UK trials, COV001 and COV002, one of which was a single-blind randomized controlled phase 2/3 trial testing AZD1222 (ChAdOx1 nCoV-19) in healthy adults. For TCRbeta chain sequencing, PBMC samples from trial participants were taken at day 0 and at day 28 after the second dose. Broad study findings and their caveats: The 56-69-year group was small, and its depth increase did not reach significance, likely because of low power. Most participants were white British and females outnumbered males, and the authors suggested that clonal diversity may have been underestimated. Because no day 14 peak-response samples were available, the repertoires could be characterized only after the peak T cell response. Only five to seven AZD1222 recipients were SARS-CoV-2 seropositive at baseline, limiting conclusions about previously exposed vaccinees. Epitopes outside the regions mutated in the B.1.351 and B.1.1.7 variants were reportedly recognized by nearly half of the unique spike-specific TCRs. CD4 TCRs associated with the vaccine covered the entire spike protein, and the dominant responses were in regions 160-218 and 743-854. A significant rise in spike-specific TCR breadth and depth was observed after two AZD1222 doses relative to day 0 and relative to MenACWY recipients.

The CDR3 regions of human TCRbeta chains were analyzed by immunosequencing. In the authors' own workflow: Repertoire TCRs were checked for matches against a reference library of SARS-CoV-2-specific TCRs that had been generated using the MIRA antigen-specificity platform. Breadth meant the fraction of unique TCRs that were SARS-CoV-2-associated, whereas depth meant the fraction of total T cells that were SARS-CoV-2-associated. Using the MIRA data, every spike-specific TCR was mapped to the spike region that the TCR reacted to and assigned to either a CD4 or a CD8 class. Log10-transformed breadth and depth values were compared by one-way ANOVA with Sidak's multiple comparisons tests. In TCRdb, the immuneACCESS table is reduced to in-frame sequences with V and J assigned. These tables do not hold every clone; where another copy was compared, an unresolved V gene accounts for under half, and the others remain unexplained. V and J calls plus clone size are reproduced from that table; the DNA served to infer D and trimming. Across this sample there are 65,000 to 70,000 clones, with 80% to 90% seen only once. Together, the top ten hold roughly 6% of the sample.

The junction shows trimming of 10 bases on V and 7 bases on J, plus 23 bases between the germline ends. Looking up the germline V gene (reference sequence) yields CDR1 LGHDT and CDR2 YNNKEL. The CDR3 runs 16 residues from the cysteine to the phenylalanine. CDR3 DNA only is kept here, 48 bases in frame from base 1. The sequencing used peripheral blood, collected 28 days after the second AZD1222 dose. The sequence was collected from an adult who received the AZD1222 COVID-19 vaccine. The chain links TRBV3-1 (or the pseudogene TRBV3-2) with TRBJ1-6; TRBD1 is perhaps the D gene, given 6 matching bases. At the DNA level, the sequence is TGTGCCACCAGGGGAGGACTGAACTTGGAGAATTCACCCCTCCACTTT. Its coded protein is CATRGGLNLENSPLHF.